This TCR beta chain appears in the sequencing data of a study of T-cell memory formation after mild COVID-19. Trimming removed 4 bases from V and 2 bases from J; junction bases left unmatched: 9. The CDR3 spans 17 residues. CDR1 is KGHDR, CDR2 SFDVKD, per germline. This clonotype has more than one count but fewer than ten. One entry per CDR3 protein, called by TCRdb with MiXCR from the 5' RACE reads. The sample has around 470,000 distinct CDR3 sequences, about 19% seen once. The V and J genes are TRBV24-1 and TRBJ2-5; 10 nucleotides align to TRBD2. The specimen sequenced was PBMCs or a T cell subset sorted from them (not recorded which). The source is an adult woman who had mild COVID-19 (a few samples of this study predate the infection). Cell type and time point are not known. The CDR3 bases are TGTGCCACCAGTGAGGGGTCGACTAGCGGGTCACAAGAGACCCAGTACTTC. This codes for CATSEGSTSGSQETQYF.